Listed here is a single T cell receptor (beta chain). Its antigen is not identified. The sample comes from a study of identical twins. This CDR3 spans 14 amino acids. V was clipped by 7 bases and J by 3 bases, with 15 bases between them. Per the germline V gene, CDR1 is ENHRY and CDR2 is SYGVKD. The donors were all healthy and Caucasian. TCRdb used MiXCR to reprocess the 5' RACE reads, holding one entry per CDR3 protein. The sample includes around 550,000 distinct CDR3 sequences, approximately 16% seen only once; the top ten take 0.44%. General study findings and limits: Models underestimated TCR alpha sharing (out-of-frame) in monozygotic twins. Where out-of-frame alpha sequences were twin-shared, they showed excess low generation probability.

This sample was also put to use in a study of yellow fever vaccine responses in identical twins.

Input material: CD4+ T cells sorted from blood. The clonotype comes from a woman younger than 30 in good health. The chain uses TRBV10-3 and TRBJ1-2, with D perhaps matching TRBD1 (5 bases). This CDR3 is CAINDFGGYYGYTF. CDR3 coding DNA: TGTGCCATCAATGATTTTGGGGGGTACTATGGCTACACCTTC.